Listed here are 21 T cell receptor beta chains from one sample, sequenced in a study of control samples from healthy donors and cancer patients. This table comes from immunoSEQ multiplex PCR, and its TCRdb copy is limited to in-frame clones, with some not included. Of 55,000 to 80,000 clones listed, around nine tenths are singletons. The sequenced sample consisted of PBMCs. Receptor source: a man in his sixties with colorectal cancer.

The V and J genes are TRBV7-6 and TRBJ2-3; 11 bases agree with TRBD2. The CDR3 runs to 16 residues. V gave up 3 bases and J gave up 8 bases; unmatched junction bases: 10. Germline values: CDR1 SGHVS, CDR2 FNYEAQ. CDR3 sequence: CASSFPASGGTGTQYF. The CDR3 coding sequence is TGTGCCAGCAGCTTCCCCGCTAGCGGGGGGACCGGTACGCAGTATTTT.

The chain combines TRBV27 with TRBJ1-1; the D gene is possibly TRBD1 (6 bases). Germline V gives CDR1 MNHEY, CDR2 SMNVEV (reference sequence). Trimming shortened V by 10 bases and J by 5 bases, and 17 bases separated the two germline ends. The length of the CDR3 is 13 residues. The CDR3 sequence is CATRDIRRTEAFF. The CDR3 DNA is TGTGCCACCCGGGACATTCGGCGGACTGAAGCTTTCTTT.

V is TRBV27 and J is TRBJ2-7; the D call may be TRBD1 or TRBD2 (5 bases each). The V end lost 6 bases, the J end lost 7 bases, and 16 bases lay between the germline ends. The V gene's germline CDR1 is MNHEY and CDR2 SMNVEV (reference sequence). The CDR3 contains 13 residues. The CDR3 is CASSRGSTGEQYF. The DNA of the CDR3 is TGTGCCAGCAGCCGGGGCTCCACGGGGGAGCAGTACTTC.

The V gene is TRBV10-3, the J gene TRBJ2-7, with TRBD1 identical over 10 bases. V shed 11 bases, J shed 2 bases, and the junction held 9 bases outside the gene matches. This CDR3 is built from 14 residues. The V gene's germline CDR1 is ENHRY and CDR2 SYGVKD. DNA of the CDR3: TGTGCCTCAAGCCGGGACAGGGGACCCTACGAGCAGTACTTC. Amino acids: CASSRDRGPYEQYF.

The V call is TRBV9, the J call TRBJ2-3; D may match TRBD1 or TRBD2 (6 bases each). Germline CDR1 is SGDLS and CDR2 is YYNGEE. Trimming shortened V by 0 bases and J by 2 bases, and 13 bases separated the two germline ends. This CDR3 is built from 16 residues. CDR3 nucleotide sequence: TGTGCCAGCAGCGTAGACGGGGGCTCGTTCACAGATACGCAGTATTTT. This sequence encodes CASSVDGGSFTDTQYF.

This clone was seen a handful of times. The chain employs TRBV6-2 or TRBV6-3 and TRBJ2-7; D ambiguous. With 5 bases removed from V and 5 bases from J, the gap between germline ends came to 13 bases. This CDR3 has 13 residues. The germline gives CDR1 MNHEY, CDR2 SVGEGT. CDR3 sequence: CASSPTFNDEQYF. The CDR3 region has the DNA TGTGCCAGCAGTCCAACTTTTAACGACGAGCAGTACTTC.

By share, this clone counts as medium-sized (0.01 to 0.1%). The chain combines TRBV7-9 with TRBJ2-7; D unresolved. V shed 1 base and J shed 2 bases, with 6 bases lying between them. The germline V gene encodes CDR1 SEHNR and CDR2 FQNEAQ (reference sequence). There are 13 residues in the CDR3. CDR3: CASSLERAYEQYF. The CDR3 region has the DNA TGTGCCAGCAGCTTAGAACGGGCCTACGAGCAGTACTTC.

The table lists this clone with a count of one. The chain couples TRBV6-1 to TRBJ2-3; weak D call: TRBD2 (6 bases). The germline V gene has CDR1 MNHNS and CDR2 SASEGT. The length of the CDR3 is 14 residues. The V and J ends lost 3 bases and 1 base respectively, with 8 bases between them. This CDR3 is CASSDRGGTDTQYF. CDR3 coding DNA: TGTGCCAGCAGTGACCGCGGGGGCACAGATACGCAGTATTTT.

A few counts support this clone. The CDR3 DNA follows: TGTGCCAGCAGCCCCTCCCGGGACGGTGGGCAGTACTTC. Amino acid sequence: CASSPSRDGGQYF. The chain has TRBV7-9 and TRBJ2-7, with D perhaps given as TRBD1 or TRBD2 (5 bases each). Germline V gives CDR1 SEHNR, CDR2 FQNEAQ (reference sequence). The V gene lost 5 bases and the J gene lost 9 bases, with 17 bases spanning the gap. The length of the CDR3 is 13 residues.

This chain uses TRBV19 with TRBJ1-1; D not certain. V dropped 7 bases and J dropped 1 base, with 10 bases sitting between them. Germline V lookup: CDR1 LNHDA, CDR2 SQIVND (reference sequence). The CDR3 covers 13 residues. The CDR3 nucleotides read TGTGCCAGTACGTGGGGTGGGAACACTGAAGCTTTCTTT. It translates to CASTWGGNTEAFF. The full variable domain, completed using reference TRBV19 and TRBJ1-1, is DGGITQSPKYLFRKEGQNVTLSCEQNLNHDAMYWYRQDPGQGLRLIYYSQIVNDFQKGDIAEGYSVSREKKESFPLTVTSAQKNPTAFYLCASTWGGNTEAFFGQGTRLTVV.

The rearrangement joins TRBV30 to TRBJ2-5, with 12 bases that match TRBD2. Germline lookup yields CDR1 GTSNPN and CDR2 SVGIG (reference sequence). With V trimmed by 4 bases and J by 2 bases, 5 bases remained unmatched. This CDR3 region has 15 residues. The CDR3 nucleotides read TGTGCCTGGACTCCAGGACTAGCGGGGCAAGAGACCCAGTACTTC. Translated: CAWTPGLAGQETQYF.

This clone was seen a few times. The chain uses TRBV19 and TRBJ1-5, with a tentative D call TRBD1 (5 bases). There are 15 residues in the CDR3. Germline V gene sequence: CDR1 LNHDA, CDR2 SQIVND (reference sequence). V was trimmed by 9 bases and J by 4 bases, leaving 19 bases between them. The CDR3 region is CASISFAGINQPQHF. The CDR3 DNA reads TGTGCCAGCATATCTTTTGCAGGGATAAATCAGCCCCAGCATTTT.

The chain couples TRBV6-1 to TRBJ1-5, with unresolved D. Germline V lookup: CDR1 MNHNS, CDR2 SASEGT. There are 16 residues in the CDR3. V was trimmed by 4 bases and J by 5 bases, leaving 18 bases between them. The DNA of the CDR3 is TGTGCCAGCAGTGCATCCATGACGGTCCTCTATCAGCCCCAGCATTTT. Residues: CASSASMTVLYQPQHF.

This chain uses TRBV5-6 with TRBJ2-7; 7 positions match TRBD1. V shed 4 bases and J 4 bases; nucleotides not matched to a gene: 17. The CDR3 runs to 17 residues. CDR1 is SGHDT, CDR2 YYEEEE, per germline. This chain's CDR3 is CASSLRDRQAGSYEQYF. DNA for the CDR3: TGTGCCAGCAGCCTAAGGGACAGACAGGCCGGTTCTTACGAGCAGTACTTC.

V is TRBV5-1 and J is TRBJ2-1, with 9 nucleotides matching TRBD2. This CDR3 has 15 residues. V shed 3 bases, J shed 1 base, and the junction held 2 bases outside the gene matches. CDR1 and CDR2 from the germline V gene are SGHRS and YFSETQ. The CDR3 coding sequence is TGCGCCAGCAGCTCCAGCGGGGGGTCCTACAATGAGCAGTTCTTC. This codes for CASSSSGGSYNEQFF.

This clone came up once. The chain carries TRBV7-2 and TRBJ2-5; D gene unclear. This CDR3 contains 13 residues. Germline CDR1 reads SGHTA; CDR2 reads FQGNSA. Trimming shortened V by 1 base and J by 1 base, and 4 bases separated the two germline ends. The DNA for the CDR3 is TGTGCCAGCAGCTTAGGGATCCAAGAGACCCAGTACTTC. Translation: CASSLGIQETQYF.

The rearrangement uses TRBV9 and TRBJ1-5; D unresolved. Trimming cost V 2 bases and J 7 bases, with 16 bases left between them. The CDR3 is 15 amino acids. The germline V gene encodes CDR1 SGDLS and CDR2 YYNGEE. The CDR3 region has the DNA TGTGCCAGCAGCGTTACCTGGCAGGCGGACCAGCCCCAGCATTTT. Residues: CASSVTWQADQPQHF.

CDR3 sequence: CASSPGHQETQYF. CDR3 sequence (DNA): TGCGCCAGCAGCCCGGGACACCAAGAGACCCAGTACTTC. This chain uses TRBV5-1 with TRBJ2-5; D is perhaps TRBD1 or TRBD2 (5 bases each). The CDR3 has 13 residues. The V gene lost 4 bases and the J gene lost 0 bases, with 7 bases spanning the gap. Per germline, CDR1 SGHRS and CDR2 YFSETQ. Based on the CDR3 plus reference TRBV5-1 and TRBJ2-5, the full variable domain is KAGVTQTPRYLIKTRGQQVTLSCSPISGHRSVSWYQQTPGQGLQFLFEYFSETQRNKGNFPGRFSGRQFSNSRSEMNVSTLELGDSALYLCASSPGHQETQYFGPGTRLLVL.

The J gene is TRBJ2-3, the V gene TRBV29-1; 13 nucleotides align to TRBD2. The CDR3 has 16 amino acids. V trimming: 5 bases; J trimming: 2 bases; junction bases outside the gene matches: 7. Germline loops: CDR1 SQVTM, CDR2 ANQGSEA. CDR3 protein: CSVHWTSGGPTDTQYF. CDR3 sequence (DNA): TGCAGCGTTCATTGGACTAGCGGGGGACCCACAGATACGCAGTATTTT.

V gene TRBV19 combines with J gene TRBJ2-2, with D unresolved. Germline V lookup: CDR1 LNHDA, CDR2 SQIVND (reference sequence). The germline V and J ends were trimmed by 7 bases and 2 bases, with 14 bases remaining between them. The CDR3 totals 15 residues. The CDR3 nucleotides read TGTGCCAGTACCATGGTGGAAGTTAACACCGGGGAGCTGTTTTTT. Translation: CASTMVEVNTGELFF.

The rearrangement joins TRBV4-1 to TRBJ2-5; D is ambiguous. This CDR3 spans 14 amino acids. V dropped 0 bases and J dropped 1 base, with 6 bases sitting between them. Germline V gives CDR1 MGHRA, CDR2 YSYEKL. CDR3 in amino acids: CASSQDRSQETQYF. DNA for the CDR3: TGCGCCAGCAGCCAAGACAGGTCCCAAGAGACCCAGTACTTC.